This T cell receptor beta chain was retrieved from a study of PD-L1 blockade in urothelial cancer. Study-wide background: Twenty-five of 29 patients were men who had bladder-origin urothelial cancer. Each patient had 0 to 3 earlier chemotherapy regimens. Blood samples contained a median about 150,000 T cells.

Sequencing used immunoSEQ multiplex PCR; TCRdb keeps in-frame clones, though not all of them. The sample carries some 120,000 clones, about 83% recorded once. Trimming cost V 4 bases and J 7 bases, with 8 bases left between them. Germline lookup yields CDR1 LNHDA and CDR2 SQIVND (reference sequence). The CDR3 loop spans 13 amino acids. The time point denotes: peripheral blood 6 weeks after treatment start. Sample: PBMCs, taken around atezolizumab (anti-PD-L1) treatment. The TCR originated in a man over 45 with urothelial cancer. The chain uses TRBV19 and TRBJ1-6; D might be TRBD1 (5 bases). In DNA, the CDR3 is TGTGCCAGTAGTACCCAGGGAAATTCACCCCTCCACTTT. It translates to CASSTQGNSPLHF.